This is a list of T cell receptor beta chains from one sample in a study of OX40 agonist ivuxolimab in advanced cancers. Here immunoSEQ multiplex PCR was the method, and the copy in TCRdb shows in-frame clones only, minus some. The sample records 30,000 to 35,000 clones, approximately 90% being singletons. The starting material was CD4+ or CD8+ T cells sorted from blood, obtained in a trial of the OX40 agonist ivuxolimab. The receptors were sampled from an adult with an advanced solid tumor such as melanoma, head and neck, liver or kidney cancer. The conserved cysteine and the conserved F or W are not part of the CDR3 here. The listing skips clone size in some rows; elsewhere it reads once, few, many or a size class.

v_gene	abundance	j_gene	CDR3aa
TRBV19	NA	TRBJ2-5	ASRTQETQY
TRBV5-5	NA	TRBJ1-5	ASSIGGGQPQH
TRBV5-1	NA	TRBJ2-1	ASSHAEVRSYNEQF
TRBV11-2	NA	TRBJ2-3	ASSRSPSPGHPYTDTQY
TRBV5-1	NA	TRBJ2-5	ASSSFGDQETQY
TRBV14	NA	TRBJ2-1	ASSPTSADNEQF
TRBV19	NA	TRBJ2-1	ASRLGRDNEQF
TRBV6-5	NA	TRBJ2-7	ASSYSLAGGYEQY
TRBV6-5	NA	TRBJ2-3	ACSHPSVDTQY
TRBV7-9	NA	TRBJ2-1	ASSPGTYNEQF
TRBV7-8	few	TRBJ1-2	ASSLRVGRNYGYT
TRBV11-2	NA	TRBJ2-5	ASSSRNQETQY
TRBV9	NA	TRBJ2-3	ASSVVAGAADTQY
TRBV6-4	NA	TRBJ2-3	ASTQTSGSTDTQY
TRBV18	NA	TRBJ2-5	ASSPQPEMY
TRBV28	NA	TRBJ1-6	ASTSGTGGIMSSPLH
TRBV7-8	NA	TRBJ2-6	ASSLVLGANVLT
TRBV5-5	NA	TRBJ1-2	ASTMGPGVGYT
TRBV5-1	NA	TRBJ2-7	ASSLAPTGAAEQY
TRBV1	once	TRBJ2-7	TSSLGRTYEQY
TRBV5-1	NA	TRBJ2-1	ASSYPGTGEQF
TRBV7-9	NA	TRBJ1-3	ASSFQSSGNTIY
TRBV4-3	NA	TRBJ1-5	ASSQGQISGQPQH
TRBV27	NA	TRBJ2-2	ASSLWGTGGTSGELF
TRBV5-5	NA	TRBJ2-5	ASSLGSGAVWQETQY
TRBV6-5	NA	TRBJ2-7	ASSYSKAGNYEQY
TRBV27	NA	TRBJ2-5	ASSPRGGETQY
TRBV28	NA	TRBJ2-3	ASSQTGGDLGGRPPDTQY
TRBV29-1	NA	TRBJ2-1	SVPGTSGEPYAYNEQF
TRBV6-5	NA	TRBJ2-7	ASRNPGTGTY
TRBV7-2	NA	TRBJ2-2	ASSPRTGVTGELF
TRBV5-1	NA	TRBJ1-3	ASKEGSGNTIY
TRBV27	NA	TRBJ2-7	ASSLLRTGGSYEQY
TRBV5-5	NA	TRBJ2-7	ASSPVHYEQY
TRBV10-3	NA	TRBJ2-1	AIRGGIGSYNEQF
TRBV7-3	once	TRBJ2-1	ASSLVGGQF
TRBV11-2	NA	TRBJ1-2	ASSVGQEYGYT
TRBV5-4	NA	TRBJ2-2	ASSLIAGTNTGELF
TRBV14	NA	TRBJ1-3	ASSLGQGNGFTGNTIY
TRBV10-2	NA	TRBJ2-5	ASSESTVRPQETQY
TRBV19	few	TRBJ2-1	ASSIRSGGGYNEQF
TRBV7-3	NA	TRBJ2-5	ASSQGAEETQY
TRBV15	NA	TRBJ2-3	ATSRALAGAEDTQY
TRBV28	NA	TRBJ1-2	ASRVGFNYGYT
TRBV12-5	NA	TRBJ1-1	ASGPDRNTEAF